This T cell receptor (beta chain) came from a study of blood T cell repertoires in COVID-19 (TCRdb year 2020). A note on the overall study: Collaborator samples came from the United States, Italy and Spain and covered acute and convalescent phases of COVID-19. The prospective study material was composed of cDNA or gDNA derived from T cells, B-cell-depleted T cells, or PBMCs. Deeply sampled blood TCRbeta repertoires from subjects exposed to, actively infected with, or recovered from COVID-19 were included in the dataset. The repertoires were released in a freely available public database intended as a resource for research on the immune response to SARS-CoV-2. Samples were obtained from the ongoing ImmuneRACE study (first 160 participants) and from 1,000 to 1,500 subjects provided by 6 global collaborators. Nearly every sample came with metadata listing a de-identified subject ID, COVID-19 status, age in years and sex. Where available, HLA class I and class II types were obtained from metadata supplied by the sample provider rather than from assay-based typing.

Collaborating institutions collected whole blood in K2EDTA tubes following their own protocols. For TCRbeta analysis, collaborators shipped samples in one of three forms: frozen whole blood, isolated PBMCs, or DNA extracted from either of those sample types. CDR1 and CDR2 are drawn from the germline V gene (reference sequence): LNHDA, SQIVND. From its cysteine to its phenylalanine, the CDR3 spans 14 amino acids. Only the CDR3 DNA is retained, 42 bases long and in frame from the first base. V loses 0 bases of germline sequence and J loses 1 base, and the interval between the two ends is 4 bases. General findings and caveats noted by the study authors: Clinical and demographic metadata were provided uncurated, with the amount varying by source and participant.

In this sample, this clone turned up a few times. No antigen is known for it. The record has no base qualities; no much larger clone is one base away. TCRbeta CDR3 regions were amplified from genomic DNA using the immunoSEQ Assay, a bias-controlled multiplex PCR. Processing in the source paper ran as follows. The number of nucleated cells in each sample was estimated from the amplification of reference gene primers within the assay. To quantify the absolute abundance of each unique TCRbeta CDR3 rearrangement, sequence reads were collapsed and filtered. For each sample, productive Simpson clonality was calculated as the square root of Simpson's diversity index over productive rearrangements. Held by TCRdb, this immuneACCESS table contains in-frame sequences only and omits some clones. Under half of the omission traces to an unresolved V gene where checked; the cause of the rest is unknown. The DNA gave D and trimming, while V, J and clone size come from that table. The sample table shows 9,100 or so clones, and 80% to 90% are seen once. Jointly, the top ten make up around 6.9% of the sample.

This chain joins TRBV19 to TRBJ2-1; no D gene call is confident. The TCR sequence derives from a human donor with active COVID-19. The donor label of this sample is uncertain. The sequencing input was peripheral blood. The CDR3 reads CASSIDGSYNEQFF. The DNA sequence reads TGTGCCAGTAGTATAGACGGTTCCTACAATGAGCAGTTCTTC.